Sequencing of this T cell receptor (beta chain) was carried out in a study of blood T cell repertoires in COVID-19. About the study: PBMCs, B-cell-depleted T cells, or T cells provided the cDNA or gDNA that made up the material.

The participants were between roughly 18 and 89 years old and came from under 25 US areas. Participant-given clinical history determined each cohort assignment. Profiled with immunoSEQ multiplex PCR; TCRdb holds only in-frame clones, not every one. The sample lists 200,000 to 300,000 clones; about nine tenths were seen once. V shed 3 bases and J 0 bases; nucleotides not matched to a gene: 10. This CDR3 has 18 amino acids. Germline CDR1 is LGHDT and CDR2 is YNNKEL (reference sequence). The sequencing sample was made of PBMCs or T cells enriched from blood (not recorded which). This receptor was identified in a woman between 25 and 40 years old with acute COVID-19. V and J are TRBV3-1 (or the pseudogene TRBV3-2) and TRBJ2-4; 8 bases fit TRBD2. The CDR3 DNA sequence: TGTGCCAGCAGCCATGGTAGCGGGGTGGACCTAGCCAAAAACATTCAGTACTTC. Protein product: CASSHGSGVDLAKNIQYF.